The 6 T cell receptor beta chains reported below all come from one sample, sequenced in a study of chemoradiotherapy in HPV16-positive cancers. Using immunoSEQ multiplex PCR, the repertoire was profiled, and TCRdb retains in-frame clones only, with some absent. The sample gives about 13,000 clones, around 85% of which show up once; roughly 5.7% is in the top ten. Specimen: blood, collected from a patient who underwent chemoradiotherapy. These receptors were taken from a human donor with HPV-associated anogenital cancer.

The chain combines TRBV5-6 with TRBJ1-1, with 7 positions matching TRBD1. CDR1 and CDR2 from the germline V gene are SGHDT and YYEEEE. The CDR3 consists of 16 residues. V lost 4 bases, J lost 1 base, and 10 bases stayed unmatched. The chain's CDR3 is CASSEAGGARNTEAFF. CDR3 in DNA: TGTGCCAGCAGCGAAGCAGGGGGAGCGAGGAACACTGAAGCTTTCTTT.

The V gene is TRBV5-1, the J gene TRBJ1-2; TRBD1 is a possible D gene (6 bases). Germline V CDR1 and CDR2: SGHRS, YFSETQ. The length of the CDR3 is 15 residues. V was cut by 0 bases and J by 3 bases, with 12 bases left in between. The chain's CDR3 is CASSLVGGGDYGYTF. CDR3 coding DNA: TGCGCCAGCAGCTTGGTTGGAGGGGGAGACTATGGCTACACCTTC.

The rearrangement joins TRBV14 to TRBJ2-3; no clear D gene. This CDR3 is 14 amino acids long. V dropped 3 bases and J dropped 6 bases, with 13 bases sitting between them. Germline lookup yields CDR1 SGHDN and CDR2 FVKESK. The chain's CDR3 is CASSQVGAADTQYF. The CDR3 DNA follows: TGTGCCAGCAGCCAGGTGGGTGCGGCTGATACGCAGTATTTT. The whole variable domain, remainder taken from reference TRBV14 and TRBJ2-3, is EAGVTQFPSHSVIEKGQTVTLRCDPISGHDNLYWYRRVMGKEIKFLLHFVKESKQDESGMPNNRFLAERTGGTYSTLKVQPAELEDSGVYFCASSQVGAADTQYFGPGTRLTVL.

This rearrangement joins TRBV6-1 to TRBJ2-7; D is unclear. CDR1 MNHNS and CDR2 SASEGT come from the germline V gene. This CDR3 contains 12 residues. V shed 4 bases and J shed 13 bases, with 17 bases lying between them. CDR3 sequence: CASSVGPYFFYV. CDR3 in DNA: TGTGCCAGCAGTGTCGGGCCTTATTTCTTCTACGTC.

V usage is TRBV12-5 and J usage is TRBJ2-1, with D unclear. Trimming cost V 3 bases and J 5 bases, with 11 bases left between them. CDR3 size: 14 residues. In germline, CDR1 is LGHNT, CDR2 FRNRAP. The chain's CDR3 is CASGFCSGHNEQFF. CDR3 sequence (DNA): TGTGCTAGTGGTTTCTGTTCGGGCCACAATGAGCAGTTCTTC.

This clone was seen only once. The CDR3: CASSLDRGLYNEQFF. CDR3 bases: TGTGCCAGCAGCCTAGACAGGGGTCTCTACAATGAGCAGTTCTTC. The chain joins TRBV5-5 to TRBJ2-1; TRBD1 matches 8 bases. The CDR3 has 15 amino acids. Per germline, CDR1 SGHKS and CDR2 YYEKEE (reference sequence). V lost 4 bases and J lost 3; bases outside the gene matches: 6.